The clone carrying this T cell receptor (beta chain) appeared a few times. Between the trimmed V and J ends, which lost 4 bases and 1 base, there was a span of 7 bases. The CDR3 length is 14 residues. CDR1 is KGHSH and CDR2 is LQKENI in the germline V gene. This specimen belongs to a study of blood T cell repertoires in COVID-19. Produced via immunoSEQ multiplex PCR; TCRdb's table is partial and in-frame only. The sample records approximately 280,000 clones, roughly 85% being singletons. Grouping used clinical history reported by participants in a survey and questionnaire. Material: PBMCs or T cells enriched from blood (not recorded which). The TCR sequence derives from a middle-aged woman who had recovered from COVID-19. This sequence joins TRBV18 and TRBJ1-4, with a possible D match to TRBD1 (5 bases). CDR3 loop: CASSQGLTNEKLFF. The CDR3 DNA reads as TGTGCCAGCTCACAGGGGTTAACTAATGAAAAACTGTTTTTT.